A single sample gave rise to the 2 T cell receptor beta chains below, sequenced in a study of blood T cell repertoires in COVID-19. Sequencing used immunoSEQ multiplex PCR; TCRdb keeps in-frame clones, though not all of them. This table has roughly 30,000 clones, about 90% appearing once. Sequencing was performed on peripheral blood. The receptors shown here come from a human donor in a cohort sampled during active COVID-19.

The V gene is TRBV7-9, the J gene TRBJ1-2; D uncertain. The CDR3 is made up of 15 amino acids. The V gene lost 0 bases and the J gene lost 4 bases, with 12 bases spanning the gap. The germline CDR1 and CDR2 sequences are SEHNR and FQNEAQ (reference sequence). The CDR3 loop reads CASSLALTQSYGYTF. The CDR3 bases are TGTGCCAGCAGCTTAGCGTTGACACAGTCCTATGGCTACACCTTC. Using reference TRBV7-9 and TRBJ1-2 for the parts outside the CDR3, the full variable domain is DTGVSQNPRHKITKRGQNVTFRCDPISEHNRLYWYRQTLGQGPEFLTYFQNEAQLEKSRLLSDRFSAERPKGSFSTLEIQRTEQGDSAMYLCASSLALTQSYGYTFGSGTRLTVV.

V usage is TRBV30 and J usage is TRBJ2-7; the D gene is possibly TRBD1 (5 bases). V lost 1 base and J 2 bases, leaving 12 bases between the germline ends. Per the germline V gene, CDR1 is GTSNPN and CDR2 is SVGIG (reference sequence). The length of the CDR3 is 14 residues. Written as DNA, the CDR3 is TGTGCCTGGAGTGATCCTACAGGCCCCTACGAGCAGTACTTC. As protein: CAWSDPTGPYEQYF.